These 23 T cell receptor beta chains originate from one sample sequenced in a study of T cell responses to AZD1222 COVID-19 vaccine (dated by TCRdb to the early 2020s). Receptor amplification or capture employed the immunoSEQ multiplex PCR assay. TCRdb provides this immuneACCESS table in a form limited to in-frame rearrangements. Some clones are lacking; in checked studies, under half of them reflect an unresolved V gene, and why the rest are absent is not known. This sample has fewer than 110,000 clones in its table, and approximately 90% of those were observed once. Roughly 4.3% of the sample is held by the ten biggest clonotypes. Taken with the paper, the label for time point translates to: baseline before first vaccination. The sample in question was peripheral blood, obtained on day 0 of AZD1222 vaccination. These receptors were taken from an adult in good health.

The V call is TRBV3-1 (or the pseudogene TRBV3-2), the J call TRBJ2-2; 8 bases fit TRBD1. The CDR3 extends over 16 amino acids. After removal of 4 bases from V and 3 bases from J, the junction contained 7 bases not matched to a gene. Germline V gene sequence: CDR1 LGHDT, CDR2 YNNKEL (reference sequence). CDR3 loop: CASSRYRGEDTGELFF. In DNA, the CDR3 is TGTGCCAGCAGCCGCTACAGGGGGGAGGACACCGGGGAGCTGTTTTTT.

The table lists this clone with a count of one. The gene calls are TRBV2 and TRBJ2-5; D unclear. Between the trimmed V and J ends, which lost 6 bases and 0 bases, there was a span of 11 bases. The CDR3 has 14 amino acids. From germline, CDR1 is SNHLY and CDR2 FYNNEI. CDR3 nucleotide sequence: TGTGCCAGCAGGATCCCGAGTTACCAAGAGACCCAGTACTTC. Its translation is CASRIPSYQETQYF.

The chain links TRBV10-3 to TRBJ1-2; TRBD1 aligns across 7 bases. Trimming cost V 7 bases and J 2 bases; bases outside gene matches: 10. Per the germline V gene, CDR1 is ENHRY and CDR2 is SYGVKD. The CDR3 is 15 residues long. Written as DNA, the CDR3 is TGTGCCATCACTCAGACAGGGTTGGGAAACTATGGCTACACCTTC. It is translated as CAITQTGLGNYGYTF.

This clone was counted once. The genes are TRBV10-3 and TRBJ1-1; 12 bases align to TRBD1. Germline loops: CDR1 ENHRY, CDR2 SYGVKD. Trimming at V came to 10 bases and at J to 8 bases, leaving 11 bases not matched to a gene. The CDR3 has 14 amino acids. The CDR3 here is CATREGTGGNEAFF. The CDR3 coding sequence is TGTGCCACGAGGGAGGGGACAGGGGGCAACGAAGCTTTCTTT.

V and J are TRBV5-6 and TRBJ1-1, with 8 bases identical to TRBD1. Germline V gene data show CDR1 as SGHDT and CDR2 as YYEEEE. Trimming at V came to 4 bases and at J to 6 bases, leaving 11 bases not matched to a gene. This CDR3 is built from 15 residues. The DNA for the CDR3 is TGTGCCAGCAGCCGCAAGGCTCAGGGGGCCGCTGAAGCTTTCTTT. Residues: CASSRKAQGAAEAFF.

This chain joins TRBV19 and TRBJ2-3; TRBD2 agrees at 13 bases. Germline V gene data show CDR1 as LNHDA and CDR2 as SQIVND (reference sequence). V gave up 4 bases and J gave up 4 bases; unmatched junction bases: 5. The CDR3 extends over 16 amino acids. The chain's CDR3 is CASSTGLAGVADTQYF. CDR3 DNA: TGTGCCAGTAGTACCGGACTAGCGGGAGTTGCAGATACGCAGTATTTT.

This chain connects TRBV28 to TRBJ2-7; TRBD2 agrees at 10 bases. The germline V gene encodes CDR1 MDHEN and CDR2 SYDVKM. The CDR3 totals 16 residues. V was clipped by 4 bases and J by 0 bases; unmatched bases: 6. The CDR3 nucleotides are TGTGCCAGCAGTTACCGACTAGCGGGTTCCTCCTACGAGCAGTACTTC. It codes for CASSYRLAGSSYEQYF.

This clone was seen only once. The chain is built from TRBV30 and TRBJ2-6, with a weak D call TRBD1 (5 bases). Germline-derived CDR1 and CDR2 are GTSNPN and SVGIG (reference sequence). The CDR3 is 14 amino acids. Trimming took 7 bases from V and 2 from J, leaving 12 bases between them. The CDR3 loop reads CASGLGAGANVLTF. In DNA, the CDR3 is TGTGCCTCCGGGCTAGGGGCTGGGGCCAACGTCCTGACTTTC.

The chain couples TRBV27 to TRBJ1-2; D is undetermined. Trimming stripped 6 bases from V and 0 bases from J, with 17 bases between. The germline V gene has CDR1 MNHEY and CDR2 SMNVEV (reference sequence). The CDR3 covers 16 residues. CDR3 amino acids: CASSYLGSPSNYGYTF. The CDR3 coding sequence is TGTGCCAGCAGCTACCTCGGATCACCCTCTAACTATGGCTACACCTTC.

A single count supports this clone. The CDR3: CASSYRGQGITDTQYF. DNA for the CDR3: TGTGCCAGCAGTTACCGGGGACAGGGGATTACAGATACGCAGTATTTT. This chain joins TRBV6-5 and TRBJ2-3; 10 nucleotides match TRBD1. The germline gives CDR1 MNHEY, CDR2 SVGAGI. With V trimmed by 2 bases and J by 3 bases, 5 bases remained unmatched. CDR3 size: 16 residues.

J is TRBJ2-1 and V is TRBV7-8; D unclear. V was shortened by 0 bases and J by 7 bases, with 4 bases between the two germline ends. Germline assignment: CDR1 SGHVS and CDR2 FQNEAQ. The length of the CDR3 is 12 residues. The CDR3 nucleotides read TGTGCCAGCAGCTTAGCGCCGAATGAGCAGTTCTTC. Encoded protein: CASSLAPNEQFF. The full variable domain, its missing parts supplied by reference TRBV7-8 and TRBJ2-1, is GAGVSQSPRYKVAKRGQDVALRCDPISGHVSLFWYQQALGQGPEFLTYFQNEAQLDKSGLPSDRFFAERPEGSVSTLKIQRTQQEDSAVYLCASSLAPNEQFFGPGTRLTVL.

The chain links TRBV4-2 to TRBJ2-1, with 13 positions matching TRBD2. V lost 1 base and J lost 5; bases outside the gene matches: 5. There are 17 residues in the CDR3. Germline V gene lookup returns CDR1 LGHNA and CDR2 YNFKEQ. The CDR3 reads CASSQAQTSGGNNEQFF. CDR3 bases: TGTGCCAGCAGCCAAGCCCAGACTAGCGGGGGGAACAATGAGCAGTTCTTC.

In the case of this clone: The sample has other DNA sequences that encode this CDR3 too. J is TRBJ2-1 and V is TRBV18, with D perhaps matching TRBD1 or TRBD2 (5 bases each). Germline values: CDR1 KGHSH, CDR2 LQKENI. The CDR3 is 14 residues long. The germline V and J ends were trimmed by 3 bases and 4 bases, with 10 bases remaining between them. In DNA, the CDR3 is TGTGCCAGCTCACCTCCGGGACCTTACAATGAGCAGTTCTTC. It yields the protein CASSPPGPYNEQFF. Full variable domain (remainder filled in from reference TRBV18 and TRBJ2-1): NAGVMQNPRHLVRRRGQEARLRCSPMKGHSHVYWYRQLPEEGLKFMVYLQKENIIDESGMPKERFSAEFPKEGPSILRIQQVVRGDSAAYFCASSPPGPYNEQFFGPGTRLTVL.

J is TRBJ2-3 and V is TRBV3-1 (or the pseudogene TRBV3-2), with 9 bases fitting TRBD2. The V gene end was trimmed by 0 bases and the J gene end by 6 bases; junction bases not matched to a gene: 7. CDR3 length: 16 amino acids. The germline V gene encodes CDR1 LGHDT and CDR2 YNNKEL (reference sequence). The CDR3, as DNA: TGTGCCAGCAGCCAAGACAGGCTAGCGGGACGGGATACGCAGTATTTT. Protein: CASSQDRLAGRDTQYF.

V usage is TRBV11-2 and J usage is TRBJ1-2, with TRBD1 matching 7 bases. V shed 5 bases and J 4 bases; nucleotides not matched to a gene: 4. Germline V gives CDR1 SGHAT, CDR2 FQNNGV. This CDR3 region has 13 residues. The CDR3 region has the DNA TGTGCCAGCAGCCCGGGACAGACCTATGGCTACACCTTC. Its protein is CASSPGQTYGYTF. Using reference TRBV11-2 and TRBJ1-2 for the parts outside the CDR3, the full variable domain is EAGVAQSPRYKIIEKRQSVAFWCNPISGHATLYWYQQILGQGPKLLIQFQNNGVVDDSQLPKDRFSAERLKGVDSTLKIQPAKLEDSAVYLCASSPGQTYGYTFGSGTRLTVV.

V is TRBV12-3 or TRBV12-4 and J is TRBJ1-1; unclear D gene. This CDR3 region has 13 residues. Trimming removed 3 bases from V and 4 bases from J, with 9 bases in between. The CDR3 DNA reads TGTGCCAGCAGTTTTGAAGGATCCACTGAAGCTTTCTTT. As protein: CASSFEGSTEAFF.

The chain is built from TRBV7-2 and TRBJ2-2, with 7 bases that match TRBD1. The CDR3 is 16 residues long. CDR1 and CDR2 from the germline V gene are SGHTA and FQGNSA. V lost 4 bases and J lost 3; bases outside the gene matches: 8. The CDR3 loop reads CASSSAGTEYTGELFF. Written as DNA, the CDR3 is TGTGCCAGCAGCTCAGCCGGGACAGAGTACACCGGGGAGCTGTTTTTT.

The V call is TRBV6-5, the J call TRBJ1-1; the match to TRBD1 covers 8 bases. Germline loops: CDR1 MNHEY, CDR2 SVGAGI. This CDR3 has 13 residues. V lost 7 bases to trimming and J lost 0 bases; unmatched junction nucleotides: 1. This chain's CDR3 is CASKTGVNTEAFF. The CDR3 DNA sequence: TGTGCCAGCAAGACAGGGGTGAACACTGAAGCTTTCTTT.

The chain recombines TRBV7-3 with TRBJ2-7; 7 nucleotides line up with TRBD2. Germline CDR1 and CDR2: SGHTA and FQGTGA. Trimming cost V 3 bases and J 6 bases; bases outside gene matches: 2. The CDR3 is 12 amino acids. The CDR3 DNA sequence: TGTGCCAGCAGCTTTACGGGGGGCGAGCAGTACTTC. Its translation is CASSFTGGEQYF.

V usage is TRBV5-1 and J usage is TRBJ2-1, with no clear D. This CDR3 contains 12 residues. Deletions cut 4 bases from V and 6 bases from J, with 8 bases between. Per the germline V gene, CDR1 is SGHRS and CDR2 is YFSETQ. CDR3 nucleotide sequence: TGCGCCAGCAGCCCATCGGGCAATGAGCAGTTCTTC. It encodes CASSPSGNEQFF. The full variable domain, its missing parts supplied by reference TRBV5-1 and TRBJ2-1, is KAGVTQTPRYLIKTRGQQVTLSCSPISGHRSVSWYQQTPGQGLQFLFEYFSETQRNKGNFPGRFSGRQFSNSRSEMNVSTLELGDSALYLCASSPSGNEQFFGPGTRLTVL.

The CDR3 sequence: CASSFSDSNNSPLHF. As DNA, the CDR3 is TGTGCCAGCAGCTTCTCGGACAGTAATAATTCACCCCTCCACTTT. The rearrangement uses TRBV7-9 and TRBJ1-6, with D perhaps matching TRBD1 (6 bases). CDR1 is SEHNR and CDR2 is FQNEAQ in the germline V gene (reference sequence). This CDR3 is 15 amino acids long. Trimming stripped 3 bases from V and 5 bases from J, with 11 bases between.

This chain uses TRBV7-9 with TRBJ1-3; D is undetermined. V was clipped by 8 bases and J by 5 bases, with 13 bases between them. CDR1 is SEHNR and CDR2 is FQNEAQ in the germline V gene (reference sequence). The CDR3 has 13 amino acids. The CDR3 here is CASSTDTRNTIYF. The CDR3, as DNA: TGTGCCAGCTCAACAGACACCAGAAACACCATATATTTT.

The chain joins TRBV12-3 or TRBV12-4 to TRBJ1-2; D might be TRBD1 (6 bases). The CDR3 sequence is 13 residues long. V lost 2 bases and J lost 8, with 12 bases in between. CDR3 region: CASSLRQAGGYTF. As DNA, the CDR3 is TGTGCCAGCAGTTTAAGACAGGCCGGGGGCTACACCTTC.